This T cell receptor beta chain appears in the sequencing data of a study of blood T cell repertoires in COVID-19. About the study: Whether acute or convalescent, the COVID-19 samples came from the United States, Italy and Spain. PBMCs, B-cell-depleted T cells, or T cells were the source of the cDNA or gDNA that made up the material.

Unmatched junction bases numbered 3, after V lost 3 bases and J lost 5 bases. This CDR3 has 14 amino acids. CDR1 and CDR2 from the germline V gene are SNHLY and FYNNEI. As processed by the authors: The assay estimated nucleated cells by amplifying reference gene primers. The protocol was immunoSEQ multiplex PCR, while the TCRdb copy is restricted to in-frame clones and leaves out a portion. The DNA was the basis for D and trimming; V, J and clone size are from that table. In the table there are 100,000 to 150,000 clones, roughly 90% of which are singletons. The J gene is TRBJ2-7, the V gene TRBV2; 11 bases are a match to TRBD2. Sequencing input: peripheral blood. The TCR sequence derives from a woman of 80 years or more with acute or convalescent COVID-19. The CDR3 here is CASSETSGADEQYF. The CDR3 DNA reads TGTGCCAGCAGTGAGACTAGCGGGGCGGACGAGCAGTACTTC.